Listed below are T cell receptor beta chains from one sample, sequenced in a study of T cells in localized non-small cell lung cancer. Assay used: immunoSEQ multiplex PCR; TCRdb lists only in-frame clones, some missing. The top ten hold 15% to 20% of the sample, which has approximately 30,000 clones, about 90% seen once. The sample here was peripheral blood mononuclear cells, taken before any cancer treatment. These receptors came from a man aged 40 to 69 with stage III lung adenocarcinoma. Both conserved end residues are part of each CDR3. D genes are given only for firm matches. Part of the rows lack a size; the others show once, few, many or a class for expanded clones.

cdr3_nt cdr3_aa v_call clone_size d_call j_call
TGTGCCAGCAGCTTAGGGGACAGGGTGAATGAAAAACTGTTTTTT CASSLGDRVNEKLFF TRBV7-9 - TRBD1 TRBJ1-4
TGTGCCAGCTCACCGGGGAGGAGACAGGGGCGCTCTGGGGCCAACGTCCTGACTTTC CASSPGRRQGRSGANVLTF TRBV18 few TRBD1 TRBJ2-6
TGTGCCAGCAGTCCAGGATATGGCTACACCTTC CASSPGYGYTF TRBV5-6 - - TRBJ1-2
TGTGCCAGCAGCCGCGGGACTAGCGGGGGAAACACCGGGGAGCTGTTTTTT CASSRGTSGGNTGELFF TRBV11-2 - TRBD2 TRBJ2-2
TGTGCCAGCAGTTACAGTCAAGGGGGGCAGGGAAACATTCAGTACTTC CASSYSQGGQGNIQYF TRBV6-5 - - TRBJ2-4
TGTGCCAGCAGCTTGGGACAGGTAACCTACGAGCAGTACTTC CASSLGQVTYEQYF TRBV5-8 - - TRBJ2-7
TGTGCCAGCAGTTACTCGAGGACGAAATTAGATGGCTACACCTTC CASSYSRTKLDGYTF TRBV6-5 once - TRBJ1-2
TGCGCCAGCAGCCGTACAGTGCCCACTGAAGCTTTCTTT CASSRTVPTEAFF TRBV5-1 - - TRBJ1-1
TGTGCCAGCAGCCCCAGCCCCGGGACTCACTATGGCTACACCTTC CASSPSPGTHYGYTF TRBV9 - - TRBJ1-2
TGTGCCAGCAAGGTGGGTCATAGCTCCTACAATGAGCAGTTCTTC CASKVGHSSYNEQFF TRBV7-3 once - TRBJ2-1
TGTGCCAGCAGTCTAAAAGCCTCCTCCTATAATTCACCCCTCCACTTT CASSLKASSYNSPLHF TRBV27 - - TRBJ1-6
TGTGCCAGCAGCCAAGATCTGGCCAGAACTAATGAAAAACTGTTTTTT CASSQDLARTNEKLFF TRBV4-2 - - TRBJ1-4
TGTGCCAGCCGGGACCCGGGGCCAAACACTGAAGCTTTCTTT CASRDPGPNTEAFF TRBV7-2 - - TRBJ1-1
TGTGCCAGCAGCTTAGTCTACAGGGGGCCTGGCTACACCTTC CASSLVYRGPGYTF TRBV7-8 - TRBD1 TRBJ1-2
TGCGCCAGCAGCTTGGGGACAGGGCGTACCGGGGAGCTGTTTTTT CASSLGTGRTGELFF TRBV5-1 - TRBD1 TRBJ2-2
TGTGCCAGCAGTGAGATTCGGACAGGGATTGAAAAACTGTTTTTT CASSEIRTGIEKLFF TRBV2 - TRBD1 TRBJ1-4
TGCGCCAGCAGCTTGAGCGGGGGGAGCACAGATACGCAGTATTTT CASSLSGGSTDTQYF TRBV5-1 - TRBD2 TRBJ2-3
TGTGCCTGGAGTCGGAGGGACACTGAAGCTTTCTTT CAWSRRDTEAFF TRBV30 few - TRBJ1-1
TGTGCCAGCAGCTCACAGGGGAGCTCCTACAATGAGCAGTTCTTC CASSSQGSSYNEQFF TRBV5-4 - TRBD1 TRBJ2-1
TGTGCCAGCAGCCAAGATCGAGGACTAGCTCACCTCACAGATACGCAGTATTTT CASSQDRGLAHLTDTQYF TRBV14 - TRBD2 TRBJ2-3
TGTGCCAGCAGTTACAAAGGGGGCACTGAAGCTTTCTTT CASSYKGGTEAFF TRBV6-6 - - TRBJ1-1
TGTGCCAGCACCAGTTCTGGGGGCACAGATACGCAGTATTTT CASTSSGGTDTQYF TRBV25-1 - - TRBJ2-3